Sequencing of this TCR beta chain was carried out in a study of T cells after yellow fever vaccination. The wider study: Preparation of fractions with low cell numbers was performed using SMART-Seq v4 Ultra Low Input. Regarding the study as a whole: Most primary-vaccination clones recurred post-booster (roughly 97% CD4, more than 85% CD8). By day 5 rather than day 15, the secondary response had peaked, though it was weaker. One caveat is that FACS-sorted repertoires could contain abundant clonotypes contaminating from the bulk population.

From the 5' RACE reads, TCRdb called clonotypes with MiXCR, one entry per CDR3 protein. The data hold 550,000 or so distinct CDR3 sequences, with 15% to 20% observed a single time. This clonotype was counted between two and nine times. The antigen remains undetermined. Germline V gene sequence: CDR1 MDHEN, CDR2 SYDVKM. V gave up 5 bases and J gave up 5 bases; unmatched junction bases: 14. CDR3 length equals 16 residues. The clonotype originates from a young man who received the YFV17D yellow fever vaccine. The V and J genes are TRBV28 and TRBJ2-5; 7 nucleotides align to TRBD2. Sequencing used PBMCs, obtained 15 days after the yellow fever booster vaccination. The CDR3 here is CASSLSVGGMRETQYF. In DNA form, the CDR3 reads TGTGCCAGCAGTCTTAGTGTGGGAGGGATGAGGGAGACCCAGTACTTC.